These 4 T cell receptor beta chains came from one sample sequenced in a study of T cell responses to AZD1222 COVID-19 vaccine. The method was immunoSEQ multiplex PCR; TCRdb's version includes in-frame clones alone and lacks a portion of them. The top ten clones hold about 9.5% of a sample with some 120,000 clones, 89% of them seen once. The source material was peripheral blood, sampled 28 days after the second AZD1222 dose. The source of these receptors is an adult who received the AZD1222 COVID-19 vaccine.

This chain uses TRBV12-3 or TRBV12-4 with TRBJ1-2; a weak D match, TRBD1 (6 bases). Trimming removed 5 bases at V and 4 bases at J, with 11 bases between. The CDR3 has 13 amino acids. The CDR3 DNA sequence: TGTGCCAGCAGTCATGGACAGAGCTATGGCTACACCTTC. Translated, it gives CASSHGQSYGYTF.

This clone was detected only once. The chain uses TRBV18 and TRBJ1-2; a possible D gene is TRBD1 (6 bases). The CDR3 consists of 16 residues. V dropped 3 bases and J dropped 2 bases, with 16 bases sitting between them. Germline V gene data show CDR1 as KGHSH and CDR2 as LQKENI. CDR3 sequence reads: CASSPPTGPNNYGYTF. As DNA, the CDR3 is TGTGCCAGCTCACCGCCGACAGGACCCAACAACTATGGCTACACCTTC. The whole variable domain, filled in from reference TRBV18 and TRBJ1-2, reads NAGVMQNPRHLVRRRGQEARLRCSPMKGHSHVYWYRQLPEEGLKFMVYLQKENIIDESGMPKERFSAEFPKEGPSILRIQQVVRGDSAAYFCASSPPTGPNNYGYTFGSGTRLTVV.

The chain links TRBV5-1 to TRBJ2-1; 7 bases fit TRBD2. Germline trimming cut 2 bases from V and 2 bases from J; bases unmatched to any gene: 4. The germline CDR1 and CDR2 sequences are SGHRS and YFSETQ. This CDR3 has 15 amino acids. CDR3 in DNA: TGCGCCAGCAGCTTAGGGGAGGGACCCTACAATGAGCAGTTCTTC. Translating it yields CASSLGEGPYNEQFF. The whole variable domain, remainder taken from reference TRBV5-1 and TRBJ2-1, is KAGVTQTPRYLIKTRGQQVTLSCSPISGHRSVSWYQQTPGQGLQFLFEYFSETQRNKGNFPGRFSGRQFSNSRSEMNVSTLELGDSALYLCASSLGEGPYNEQFFGPGTRLTVL.

The genes are TRBV7-3 and TRBJ2-3; D remains ambiguous. The germline V and J ends were trimmed by 5 bases and 2 bases, with 5 bases remaining between them. CDR1 is SGHTA and CDR2 is FQGTGA in the germline V gene. This CDR3 is 12 amino acids long. The CDR3: CASSPNTDTQYF. As DNA, the CDR3 is TGTGCCAGCAGCCCAAACACAGATACGCAGTATTTT.